This T cell receptor (beta chain) was obtained from a study of shared clonotypes between healthy human individuals (dated by TCRdb to between 2020 and 2021). For context, the study as a whole: The cohort included a few men and a couple of women between 18 and 49 years of age. The study deeply sequenced blood TCR repertoires of several healthy adults to estimate repertoire size and the extent of clonotype sharing between individuals. Leukapheresis yielded between about 0.94 and 8.9 billion PBMCs per donor. For each donor, CD4 naive and CD4 memory were each run on three plates, CD8 naive on two plates, and CD8 memory on one plate. To increase sequencing depth and limit assay-specific biases, different laboratories used diverse techniques to prepare libraries and sequence TCR repertoires.

Worth noting for this clone: Its specific antigen is unknown. The sample holds no much larger clone one base away, and base qualities are not on file.

The donors were healthy, HIV-negative adults who had no recently reported acute infections or vaccinations. Every donor was a Caucasian adult residing in Nashville, Tennessee, USA. CD4+ T cells were enriched through magnetic negative selection, after which naive cells were positively selected on CD45RA and the remaining negative fraction served as the memory subset. Blood was obtained by leukapheresis, after which PBMCs were separated by Ficoll-Histopaque density gradient centrifugation and cryopreserved in liquid nitrogen vapor phase. Analytical flow cytometry was used to check the purity and quantity of each magnetically sorted T cell population. Genomic DNA was isolated from each sorted fraction and quantified by UV absorbance on a Nanodrop 2000c. The research as a whole found: Incomplete sequencing was indicated by rarefaction of sorted-subset datasets, despite the large sequencing depth. Compared with non-shared clonotypes, the clonotypes found in all four sorted-subset donors had higher generation probabilities. The small number of donors limited the genetic and exposure-history diversity represented. Sharing across a handful of donors was observed for approximately 5% of naive CD4, 3% to 4% of naive CD8, 2% to 2.5% of memory CD4, and about 0.38% of memory CD8 clonotypes. Estimated clonotype richness was generally larger for naive than for memory subsets. Pairwise subsampling indicated that sequencing depth was expected to affect the degree of clonotype sharing among donors. Sampling was limited to blood, and TCR repertoires in tissue likely differ from TCR repertoires in blood.

CDR1 DFQATT and CDR2 SNEGSKA are derived from the germline V gene (reference sequence). The CDR3 contains 11 residues, cysteine and phenylalanine counted. Here the CDR3 DNA is all that survives: 33 bases in frame from base 1. V and J lose 3 bases and 6 bases, and a span of 9 bases separates them. TCR CDR3 regions were amplified from genomic DNA by multiplex PCR using the deep immunoSEQ assay. Genomic DNA extracted from each cell subset was distributed evenly over all wells of several immunoSEQ 96-well plates, and each plate served as one replicate. For sorted subsets, roughly 190 ng of genomic DNA, equivalent to around 31,000 T cell genomes, went into each replicate PCR. Purified libraries were quantified with a Qubit 3.0 fluorometer, sized on a Bioanalyzer 2100, and re-quantified with the KAPA Library Quantification kit. Every immunoSEQ 96-well plate was sequenced on a dedicated single-read 150-cycle Illumina NextSeq 550 flow cell. Processing in the source paper ran as follows. The immunoSEQ output contained only junctional sequences without quality scores, so filtering could not match that applied to full-length reads. Sequences were annotated with PyIR, a Python wrapper for IgBLAST v1.9, using IMGT germline references to assign V/J genes and CDR3. Reads were filtered out if the reads had weak V/J assignments (E-value above 1e-6), no CDR3, stop codons, out-of-frame junctions, or ambiguous translated residues. V3J clonotypes were defined as sequences sharing the same inferred V gene, J gene, and CDR3 amino acid sequence. To compute the percentage overlap between repertoires, the number of shared unique clonotypes was divided by the size of the smaller repertoire. Repertoire richness was assessed with RTK rarefaction, the Chao1 estimator, and Recon v2.1 estimates of unobserved clonotypes. Generation probabilities for all TCRbeta clonotypes obtained by the gDNA method from several donors were computed using OLGA. The source is immuneACCESS, and TCRdb retained only in-frame sequences with V and J called. Part of the clones is not carried over; for the studies checked, unresolved V genes explain less than half of this, and the remainder is unexplained. V, J and clone size are taken as reported in that table, and D and trimming were inferred from the DNA itself. In this sample the table shows about a million clones, 60% to 85% of which occur a single time. 0.89% of the sample is held by the ten biggest clonotypes.

What was sequenced was memory CD4+ T cells from PBMCs. Explained via the paper, the cell subset or site label denotes: CD45RA-negative fraction. The sequence came from a man between 18 and 29 years old in good health. Some clones in this sample may be carry-over from other donors' samples. The chain joins TRBV20-1 to TRBJ2-7, with no confidently assigned D gene. The bases read TGCAGTGCTAGTTTGGCGTTCGAGCAGTACTTC. Its translation is CSASLAFEQYF.